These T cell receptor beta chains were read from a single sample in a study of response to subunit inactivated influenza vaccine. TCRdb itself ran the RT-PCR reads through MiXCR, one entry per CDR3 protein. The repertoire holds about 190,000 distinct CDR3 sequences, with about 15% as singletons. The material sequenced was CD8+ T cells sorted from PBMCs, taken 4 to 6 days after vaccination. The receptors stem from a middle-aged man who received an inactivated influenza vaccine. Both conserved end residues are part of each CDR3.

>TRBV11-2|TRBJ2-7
CASSLEEGLAARSYEQYF
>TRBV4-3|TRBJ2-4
CASSQDPDSGNIQYF
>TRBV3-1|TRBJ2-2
CASRPGREYTGELFF
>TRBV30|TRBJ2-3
CAWSLLGSTDTQYF
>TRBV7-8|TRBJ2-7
CASMYQPWREESGEQYF
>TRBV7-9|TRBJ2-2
CASSSSEKPGELFF
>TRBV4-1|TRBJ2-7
CASSQVPVGEQYF
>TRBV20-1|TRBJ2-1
CSARVPGRPINEQFF
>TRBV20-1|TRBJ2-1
CSARLARGSNEQFF
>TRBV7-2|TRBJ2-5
CASSLAARLLRETQYF
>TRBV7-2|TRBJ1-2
CASSLEAAAVYGYTF
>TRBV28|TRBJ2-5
CASSYETGVQETQYF
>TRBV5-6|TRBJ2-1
CASSLARAGRMSEQFF
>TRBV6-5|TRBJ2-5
CASSYSETQYF
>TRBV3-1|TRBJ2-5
CASSQEGGTGETQYF
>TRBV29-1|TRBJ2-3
CSVEFPTASGGYHSTDTQYF
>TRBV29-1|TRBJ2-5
CSVTPRKEHQETQYF
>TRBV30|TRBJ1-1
CAWSVAISTEAFF
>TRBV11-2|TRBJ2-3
CASSRISGRAFTDTQYF
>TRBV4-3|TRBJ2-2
CASSQDLSGGPGGELFF
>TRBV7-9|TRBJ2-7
CASSLDSPAYEQYF
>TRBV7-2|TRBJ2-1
CASSPLAGGPNEQFF
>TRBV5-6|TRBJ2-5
CASSLALGAETQYF
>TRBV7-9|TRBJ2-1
CASSRQDGTTKDNEQFF
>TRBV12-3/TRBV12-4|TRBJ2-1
CASSSGTKAYNEQFF
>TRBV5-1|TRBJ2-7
CASSRGQGPIEQYF
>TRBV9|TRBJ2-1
CASSVDRGPQFF
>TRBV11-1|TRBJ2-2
CASSLVPPSGGDTGELFF
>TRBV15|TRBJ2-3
CATSRDYAGEGTDTQYF
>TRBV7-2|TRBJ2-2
CASSLASGLATGELFF
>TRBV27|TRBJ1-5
CASSIQGYSNQPQHF
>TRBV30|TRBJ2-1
CAWSVLAAPGNEQFF
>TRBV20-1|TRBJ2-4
CSALRQAKNIQYF
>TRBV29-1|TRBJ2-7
CSVVVLGYEQYF
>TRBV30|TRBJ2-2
CAWQTVQGGELFF
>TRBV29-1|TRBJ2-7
CSVQLAGQAYEQYF
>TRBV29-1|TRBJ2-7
CSAVAGVSYEQYF
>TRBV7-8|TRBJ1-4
CASSPQGQGYEKLFF
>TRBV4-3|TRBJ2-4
CASSQGGIAKNIQYF
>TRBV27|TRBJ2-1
CASSVLAGSSYNEQFF
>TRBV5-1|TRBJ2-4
CASSFGTASAKNIQYF
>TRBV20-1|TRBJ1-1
CSADRGMNTEAFF
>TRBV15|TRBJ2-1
CATSREPGPYNEQFF
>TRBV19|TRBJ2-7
CASSWGQEPYEQYF
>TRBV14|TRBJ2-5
CASSQRHLRQETQYF
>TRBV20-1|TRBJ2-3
CSASLDTQYF
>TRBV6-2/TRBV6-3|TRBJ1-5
CASKKGTGGAGQPQHF
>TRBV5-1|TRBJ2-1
CASSLFESPGLAGVEQFF
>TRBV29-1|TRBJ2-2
CSVGLAPGELFF
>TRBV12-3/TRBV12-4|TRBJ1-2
CASSLFVGGGLYGYTF
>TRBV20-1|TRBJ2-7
CSALQWAGVYEQYF
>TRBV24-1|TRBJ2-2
CATSLGGGAGELFF
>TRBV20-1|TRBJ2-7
CSARGLAGEYEQYF
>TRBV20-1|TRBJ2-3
CCATATSGGVDTQYF
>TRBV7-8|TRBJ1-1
CASSLDTGPLNTEAFF
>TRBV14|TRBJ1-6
CASSAGQGPWTLHF
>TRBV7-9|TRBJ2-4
CASSRGQLQYF
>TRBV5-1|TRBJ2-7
CASSLVGTQGGPYEQYF